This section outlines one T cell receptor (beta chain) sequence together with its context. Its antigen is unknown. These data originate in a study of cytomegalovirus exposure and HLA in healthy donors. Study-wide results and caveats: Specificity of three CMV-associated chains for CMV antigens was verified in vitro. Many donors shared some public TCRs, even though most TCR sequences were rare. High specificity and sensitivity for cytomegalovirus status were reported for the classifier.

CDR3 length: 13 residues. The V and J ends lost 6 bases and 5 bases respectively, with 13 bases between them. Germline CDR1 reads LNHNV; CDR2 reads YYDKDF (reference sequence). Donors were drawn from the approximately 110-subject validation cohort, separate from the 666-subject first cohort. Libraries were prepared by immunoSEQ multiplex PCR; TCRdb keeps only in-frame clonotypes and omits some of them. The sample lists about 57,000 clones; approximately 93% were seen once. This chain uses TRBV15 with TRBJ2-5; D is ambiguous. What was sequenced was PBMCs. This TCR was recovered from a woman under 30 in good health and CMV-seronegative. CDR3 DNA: TGTGCCACCAGTGCAGGTCCAAGGGAGACCCAGTACTTC. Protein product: CATSAGPRETQYF. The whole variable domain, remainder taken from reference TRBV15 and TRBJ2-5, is DAMVIQNPRYQVTQFGKPVTLSCSQTLNHNVMYWYQQKSSQAPKLLFHYYDKDFNNEADTPDNFQSRRPNTSFCFLDIRSPGLGDTAMYLCATSAGPRETQYFGPGTRLLVL.